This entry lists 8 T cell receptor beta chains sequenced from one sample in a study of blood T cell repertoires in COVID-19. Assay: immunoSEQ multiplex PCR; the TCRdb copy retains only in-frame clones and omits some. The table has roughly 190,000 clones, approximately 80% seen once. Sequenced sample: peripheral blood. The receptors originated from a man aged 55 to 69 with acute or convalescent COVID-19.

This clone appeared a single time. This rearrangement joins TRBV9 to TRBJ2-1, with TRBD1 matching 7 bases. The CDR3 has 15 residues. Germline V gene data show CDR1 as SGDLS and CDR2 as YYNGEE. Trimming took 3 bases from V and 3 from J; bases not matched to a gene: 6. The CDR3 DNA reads TGTGCCAGCAGCGCCCGACAGGGTCGCTACAATGAGCAGTTCTTC. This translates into CASSARQGRYNEQFF.

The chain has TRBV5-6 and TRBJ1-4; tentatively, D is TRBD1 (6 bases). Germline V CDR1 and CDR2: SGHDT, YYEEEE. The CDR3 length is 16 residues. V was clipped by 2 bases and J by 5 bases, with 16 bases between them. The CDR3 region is CASSFDFRGENEKLFF. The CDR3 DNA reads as TGTGCCAGCAGCTTCGATTTCAGGGGTGAAAATGAAAAACTGTTTTTT. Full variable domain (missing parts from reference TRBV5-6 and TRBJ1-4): DAGVTQSPTHLIKTRGQQVTLRCSPKSGHDTVSWYQQALGQGPQFIFQYYEEEERQRGNFPDRFSGHQFPNYSSELNVNALLLGDSALYLCASSFDFRGENEKLFFGSGTQLSVL.

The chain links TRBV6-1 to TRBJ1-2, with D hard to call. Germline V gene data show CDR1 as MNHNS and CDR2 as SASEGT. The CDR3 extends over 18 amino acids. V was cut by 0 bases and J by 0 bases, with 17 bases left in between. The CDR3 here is CASSEAGGGKLTNYGYTF. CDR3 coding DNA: TGTGCCAGCAGTGAAGCAGGCGGCGGGAAACTAACTAACTATGGCTACACCTTC.

For the CDR3, the DNA is TGTGCCACCAGTGATTTTCGGGATTCACGTCCAGAGACCCAGTACTTC. Protein product: CATSDFRDSRPETQYF. The chain joins TRBV24-1 to TRBJ2-5; D possibly corresponds to TRBD2 (5 bases). Germline CDR1 and CDR2: KGHDR and SFDVKD. The CDR3 loop spans 16 amino acids. Trimming took 1 base from V and 4 from J, leaving 15 bases between them.

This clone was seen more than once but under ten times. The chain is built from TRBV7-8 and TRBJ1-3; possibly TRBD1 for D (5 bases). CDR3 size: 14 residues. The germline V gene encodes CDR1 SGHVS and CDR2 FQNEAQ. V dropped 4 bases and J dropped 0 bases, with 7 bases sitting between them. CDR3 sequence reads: CASSWRGSGNTIYF. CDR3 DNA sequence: TGTGCCAGCAGCTGGAGGGGCTCTGGAAACACCATATATTTT.

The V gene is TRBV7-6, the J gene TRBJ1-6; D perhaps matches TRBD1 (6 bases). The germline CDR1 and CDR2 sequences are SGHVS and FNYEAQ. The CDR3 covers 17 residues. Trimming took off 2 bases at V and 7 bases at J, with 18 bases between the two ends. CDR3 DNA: TGTGCCAGCAGCTTATTTGGTCGGGGCAGGGGAAATTCACCCCTCCACTTT. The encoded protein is CASSLFGRGRGNSPLHF.

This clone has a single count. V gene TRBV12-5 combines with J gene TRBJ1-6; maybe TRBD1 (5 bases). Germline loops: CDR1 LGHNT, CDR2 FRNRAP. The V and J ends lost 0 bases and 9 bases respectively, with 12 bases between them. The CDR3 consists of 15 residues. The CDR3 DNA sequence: TGTGCTAGTGGTTTGGTAGGGGCGCGCGGTTCACCCCTCCACTTT. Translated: CASGLVGARGSPLHF.

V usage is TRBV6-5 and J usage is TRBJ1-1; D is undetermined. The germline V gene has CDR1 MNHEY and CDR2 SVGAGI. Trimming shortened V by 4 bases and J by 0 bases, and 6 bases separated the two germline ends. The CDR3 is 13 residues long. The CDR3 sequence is CASSFTVNTEAFF. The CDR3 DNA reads TGTGCCAGCAGTTTTACAGTGAACACTGAAGCTTTCTTT.